This T cell receptor (beta chain) was profiled in a study of regulatory T cells in long-lasting Graves disease. Across the whole study: Newly diagnosed Graves' patients had under 3 months of antithyroid drugs. The study, taken as a whole, reports: Accuracy could have been hurt by small sample size. Persistent disease showed a preference for TRBV28, TRBJ1-2 and TRBJ2-5.

CDR1 is SNHLY, CDR2 FYNNEI, per germline. The trim removed 8 bases at V and 6 bases at J, leaving 9 bases unmatched. The CDR3 loop spans 16 amino acids. Time point indicated: newly diagnosed GD, antithyroid drugs for less than 3 months. PBMC RNA served as the TCR library source. In the case of this clonotype: Its antigen is undetermined.

For TCR beta, libraries came from iRepertoire HTBI primers and Arm-PCR of CDR3 regions. In TCRdb, the multiplex PCR reads were re-called with MiXCR into one record per CDR3 protein. The profile shows some 340,000 distinct CDR3 sequences, 12% of them singletons. This sample also appeared in a second study, on T cells in Graves' hyperthyroidism and ophthalmopathy. That paper states: For ophthalmopathy, model prediction preceded onset by a median about 6 months.

The sequences come from peripheral blood mononuclear cells (PBMCs), collected at new diagnosis, from a patient treated with antithyroid drugs. The receptor was isolated from a woman under 30 with Graves disease. V is TRBV2 and J is TRBJ2-2; 13 bases are a match to TRBD2. The CDR3 region has the DNA TGTGCCAGCCATATACTAGCGGGAGGGGCGTCCGGGGAGCTGTTTTTT. Protein sequence: CASHILAGGASGELFF. Looking up the rest from reference TRBV2 and TRBJ2-2 gives the full variable domain: EPEVTQTPSHQVTQMGQEVILRCVPISNHLYFYWYRQILGQKVEFLVSFYNNEISEKSEIFDDQFSVERPDGSNFTLKIRSTKLEDSAMYFCASHILAGGASGELFFGEGSRLTVL.